Listed here are 5 T cell receptor beta chains from one sample, sequenced in a study of shared clonotypes between healthy human individuals. TCRdb keeps only in-frame clones here, not all; method: immunoSEQ multiplex PCR. The profile covers around 440,000 clones, with roughly three quarters appearing a single time and 12% taken by the ten largest. Source material: PBMCs. These receptors originate from a woman between 35 and 50 years old in good health. Some clones in this sample may be carry-over from other donors' samples.

The chain employs TRBV11-3 and TRBJ1-5; maybe TRBD1 (6 bases). This CDR3 is 17 amino acids long. Germline V CDR1 and CDR2: SGHNT, YENEEA. The V and J ends lost 6 bases and 0 bases respectively, with 18 bases between them. Written as DNA, the CDR3 is TGTGCCAGCAGTCAACCCCCTGGGGGCTATAGCAATCAGCCCCAGCATTTT. It encodes CASSQPPGGYSNQPQHF.

This chain joins TRBV10-2 and TRBJ1-5; no definite D call. CDR3 length: 13 residues. V was shortened by 2 bases and J by 7 bases, with 9 bases between the two germline ends. Per the germline V gene, CDR1 is WSHSY and CDR2 is SAAADI. The CDR3 reads CASSEVTGQPQHF. In DNA form, the CDR3 reads TGCGCCAGCAGTGAGGTAACGGGACAGCCCCAGCATTTT.

The V call is TRBV7-9, the J call TRBJ2-4; D not resolved. The CDR3 loop spans 13 amino acids. CDR1 is SEHNR, CDR2 FQNEAQ, per germline (reference sequence). V shed 3 bases and J shed 6 bases, with 9 bases lying between them. For the CDR3, the DNA is TGTGCCAGCAGCTTTCTGGGTGCAAACATTCAGTACTTC. Translation gives CASSFLGANIQYF.

The chain combines TRBV6-5 with TRBJ1-1, with 7 bases aligning to TRBD1. The CDR3 has 15 amino acids. Germline CDR1 and CDR2: MNHEY and SVGAGI. With 7 bases clipped from V and 1 base from J, the junction kept 9 bases outside the gene matches. The CDR3 DNA reads as TGTGCCAGCACTATAGGGGGCCCGGGGAACACTGAAGCTTTCTTT. Protein product: CASTIGGPGNTEAFF.

The chain carries TRBV28 and TRBJ1-2; D ambiguous. V dropped 2 bases and J dropped 4 bases, with 14 bases sitting between them. This CDR3 is 15 amino acids long. Germline V lookup: CDR1 MDHEN, CDR2 SYDVKM. CDR3 in DNA: TGTGCCAGCAGTTTAGGCTACTCTCATCCCTATGGCTACACCTTC. Amino acids: CASSLGYSHPYGYTF.